The sequence of this T cell receptor beta chain was determined in a study of blood T cells in healthy people across ages. Study at large: Capturing about one barcoded beta molecule per two T cells was achieved by template switching.

Points on this clonotype: Its antigen is still unknown.

The germline V gene has CDR1 SGDLS and CDR2 YYNGEE. The length of the CDR3 is 16 residues. Trimming stripped 4 bases from V and 5 bases from J, with 21 bases between. The study's findings and limits: Per million T cells, TCR beta diversity dropped about linearly as age rose.

With a J-beta primer mix and a sample-barcoded 5' primer, a second PCR ran 7 to 11 cycles. Each CDR3 protein gets one entry after TCRdb re-called the 5' RACE reads with MiXCR. The table has approximately 2,000,000 distinct CDR3 sequences, approximately 40% seen once. The clonotype comes from a human donor in good health. Sequenced: blood. This sequence joins TRBV9 and TRBJ1-2; tentatively, D is TRBD1 (6 bases). CDR3 protein: CASSSNVQGPLYGYTF. CDR3 DNA: TGTGCCAGCAGCTCAAATGTACAGGGACCCCTTTATGGCTACACCTTC.